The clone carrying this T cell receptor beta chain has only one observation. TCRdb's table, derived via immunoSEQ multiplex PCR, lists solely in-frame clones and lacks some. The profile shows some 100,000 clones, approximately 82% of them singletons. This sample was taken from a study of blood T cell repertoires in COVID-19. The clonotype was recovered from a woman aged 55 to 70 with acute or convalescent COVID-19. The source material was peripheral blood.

This CDR3 is CASSQDLSGLAGEQFF. The CDR3 DNA follows: TGCGCCAGCAGCCAAGATCTTAGCGGGCTAGCGGGAGAGCAGTTCTTC. The rearrangement uses TRBV4-3 and TRBJ2-1; TRBD2 aligns across 9 bases. The CDR3 loop spans 16 amino acids. V shed 0 bases and J 10 bases; nucleotides not matched to a gene: 10. Germline V gene lookup returns CDR1 LGHNA and CDR2 YSLEER.